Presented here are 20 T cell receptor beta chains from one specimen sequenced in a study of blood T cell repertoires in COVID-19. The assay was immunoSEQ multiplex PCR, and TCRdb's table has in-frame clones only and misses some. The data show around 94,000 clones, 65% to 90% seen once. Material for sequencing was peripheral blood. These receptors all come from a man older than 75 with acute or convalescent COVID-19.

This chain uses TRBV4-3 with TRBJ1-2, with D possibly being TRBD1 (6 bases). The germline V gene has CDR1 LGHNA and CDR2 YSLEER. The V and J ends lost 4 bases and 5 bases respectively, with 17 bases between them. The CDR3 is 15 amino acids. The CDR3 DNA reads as TGCGCCAGCAGCCGAGCAACAGGGACCGGTTATGGCTACACCTTC. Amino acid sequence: CASSRATGTGYGYTF.

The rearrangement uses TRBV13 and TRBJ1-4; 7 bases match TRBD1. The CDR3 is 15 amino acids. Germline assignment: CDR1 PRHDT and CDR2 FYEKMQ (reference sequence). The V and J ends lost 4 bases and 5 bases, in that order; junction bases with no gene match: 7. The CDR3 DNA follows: TGTGCCAGCAGCTATAGGGGACAGCCCAATGAAAAACTGTTTTTT. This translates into CASSYRGQPNEKLFF.

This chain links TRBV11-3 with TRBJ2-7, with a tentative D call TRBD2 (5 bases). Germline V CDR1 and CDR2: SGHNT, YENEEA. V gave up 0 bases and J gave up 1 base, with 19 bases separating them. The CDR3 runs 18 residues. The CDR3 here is CASSLDLLIGGPSYEQYF. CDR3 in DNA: TGTGCCAGCAGCTTAGATCTACTTATCGGAGGTCCATCCTACGAGCAGTACTTC. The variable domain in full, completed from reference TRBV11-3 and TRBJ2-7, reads EAGVVQSPRYKIIEKKQPVAFWCNPISGHNTLYWYLQNLGQGPELLIRYENEEAVDDSQLPKDRFSAERLKGVDSTLKIQPAELGDSAVYLCASSLDLLIGGPSYEQYFGPGTRLTVT.

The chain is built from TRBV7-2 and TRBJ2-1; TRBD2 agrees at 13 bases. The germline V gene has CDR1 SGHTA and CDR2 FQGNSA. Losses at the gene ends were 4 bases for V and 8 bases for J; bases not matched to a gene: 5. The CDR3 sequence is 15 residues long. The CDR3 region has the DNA TGTGCCAGCAGCTCATGGACTAGCGGGAGCTATGAGCAGTTCTTC. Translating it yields CASSSWTSGSYEQFF.

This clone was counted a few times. This CDR3 is CASNSIGDRPPYGYTF. In DNA, the CDR3 is TGTGCCAGCAACTCCATCGGTGACAGGCCGCCCTATGGCTACACCTTC. The V call is TRBV28, the J call TRBJ1-2; D might be TRBD1 (6 bases). Looked up from germline, CDR1 is MDHEN and CDR2 is SYDVKM. V was shortened by 7 bases and J by 4 bases, with 22 bases between the two germline ends. This CDR3 spans 16 amino acids.

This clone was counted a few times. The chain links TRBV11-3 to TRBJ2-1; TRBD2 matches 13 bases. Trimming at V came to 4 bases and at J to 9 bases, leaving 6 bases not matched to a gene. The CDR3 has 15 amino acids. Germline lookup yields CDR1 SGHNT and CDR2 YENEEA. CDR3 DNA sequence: TGTGCCAGCAGCTCGACTAGCGGGGGGTTAGCTGAGCAGTTCTTC. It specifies CASSSTSGGLAEQFF.

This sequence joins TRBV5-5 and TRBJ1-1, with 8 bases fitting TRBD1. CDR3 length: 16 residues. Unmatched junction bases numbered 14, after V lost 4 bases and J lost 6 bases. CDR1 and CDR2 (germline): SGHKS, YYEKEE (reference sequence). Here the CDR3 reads CASSRNRQGRRAEAFF. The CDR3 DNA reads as TGTGCCAGCAGCCGAAACCGACAGGGGCGTAGGGCTGAAGCTTTCTTT.

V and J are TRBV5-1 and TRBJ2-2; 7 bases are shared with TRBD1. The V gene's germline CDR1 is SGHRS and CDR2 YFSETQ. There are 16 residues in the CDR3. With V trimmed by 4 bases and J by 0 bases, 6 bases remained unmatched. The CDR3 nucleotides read TGCGCCAGCAGCCCCCCGACAGGGCCGAACACCGGGGAGCTGTTTTTT. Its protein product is CASSPPTGPNTGELFF. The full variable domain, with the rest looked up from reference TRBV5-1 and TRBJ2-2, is KAGVTQTPRYLIKTRGQQVTLSCSPISGHRSVSWYQQTPGQGLQFLFEYFSETQRNKGNFPGRFSGRQFSNSRSEMNVSTLELGDSALYLCASSPPTGPNTGELFFGEGSRLTVL.

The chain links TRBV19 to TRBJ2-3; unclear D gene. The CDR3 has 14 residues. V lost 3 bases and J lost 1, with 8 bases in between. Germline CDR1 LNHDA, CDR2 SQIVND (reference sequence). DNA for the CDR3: TGTGCCAGTAGTATGGCCCGGGGCACAGATACGCAGTATTTT. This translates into CASSMARGTDTQYF.

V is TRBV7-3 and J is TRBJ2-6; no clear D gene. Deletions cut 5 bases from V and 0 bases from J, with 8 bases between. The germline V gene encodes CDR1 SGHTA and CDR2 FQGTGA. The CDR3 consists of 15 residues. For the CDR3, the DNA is TGTGCCAGCAGCATACAAAGCTCTGGGGCCAACGTCCTGACTTTC. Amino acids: CASSIQSSGANVLTF. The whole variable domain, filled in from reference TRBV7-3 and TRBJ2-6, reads GAGVSQTPSNKVTEKGKYVELRCDPISGHTALYWYRQSLGQGPEFLIYFQGTGAADDSGLPNDRFFAVRPEGSVSTLKIQRTERGDSAVYLCASSIQSSGANVLTFGAGSRLTVL.

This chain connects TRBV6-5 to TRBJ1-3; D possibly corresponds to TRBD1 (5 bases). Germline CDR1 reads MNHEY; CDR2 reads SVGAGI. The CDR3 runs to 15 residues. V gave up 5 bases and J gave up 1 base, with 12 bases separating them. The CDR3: CASSRDSGSGNTIYF. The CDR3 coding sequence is TGTGCCAGCAGTAGGGACTCCGGGTCTGGAAACACCATATATTTT.

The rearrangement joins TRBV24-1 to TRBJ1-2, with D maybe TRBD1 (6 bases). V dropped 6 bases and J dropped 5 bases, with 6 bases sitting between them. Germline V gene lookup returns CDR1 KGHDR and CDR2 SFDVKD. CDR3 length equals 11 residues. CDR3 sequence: CATSTGYGYTF. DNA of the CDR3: TGTGCCACCAGTACAGGGTATGGCTACACCTTC.

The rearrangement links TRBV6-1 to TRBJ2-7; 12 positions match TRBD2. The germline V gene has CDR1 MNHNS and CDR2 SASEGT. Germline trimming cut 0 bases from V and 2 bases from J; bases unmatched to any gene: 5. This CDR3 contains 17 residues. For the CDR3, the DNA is TGTGCCAGCAGTGAAGCGGGTCTAGCGGGAGGGCCCTACGAGCAGTACTTC. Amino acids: CASSEAGLAGGPYEQYF.

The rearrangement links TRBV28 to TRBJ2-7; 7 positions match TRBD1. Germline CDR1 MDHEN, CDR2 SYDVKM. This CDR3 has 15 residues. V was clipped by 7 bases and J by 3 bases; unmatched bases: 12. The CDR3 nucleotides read TGTGCCAGCACTTTCCAGGACAGGTCCATCTACGAGCAGTACTTC. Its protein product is CASTFQDRSIYEQYF.

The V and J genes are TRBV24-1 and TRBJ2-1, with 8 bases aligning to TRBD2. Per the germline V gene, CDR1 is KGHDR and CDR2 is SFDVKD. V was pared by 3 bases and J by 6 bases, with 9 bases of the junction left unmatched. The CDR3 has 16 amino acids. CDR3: CATSDPLAGNRNEQFF. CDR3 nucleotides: TGTGCCACCAGTGATCCCTTAGCGGGAAACCGCAATGAGCAGTTCTTC.

The CDR3 spells CASSAPGLSSYEQYF. The CDR3 DNA is TGTGCCAGCAGCGCCCCAGGGCTCAGCTCCTACGAGCAGTACTTC. The chain couples TRBV28 to TRBJ2-7, with a tentative D call TRBD1 (5 bases). Per germline, CDR1 MDHEN and CDR2 SYDVKM. V was cut by 6 bases and J by 0 bases, with 15 bases left in between. This CDR3 is built from 15 residues.

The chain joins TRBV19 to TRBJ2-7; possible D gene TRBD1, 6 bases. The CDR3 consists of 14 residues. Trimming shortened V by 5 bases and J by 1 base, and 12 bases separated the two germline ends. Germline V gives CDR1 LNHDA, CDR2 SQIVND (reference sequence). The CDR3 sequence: CASSQYRASYEQYF. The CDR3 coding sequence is TGTGCCAGTAGTCAGTACAGGGCTTCCTACGAGCAGTACTTC. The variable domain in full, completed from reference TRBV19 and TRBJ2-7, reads DGGITQSPKYLFRKEGQNVTLSCEQNLNHDAMYWYRQDPGQGLRLIYYSQIVNDFQKGDIAEGYSVSREKKESFPLTVTSAQKNPTAFYLCASSQYRASYEQYFGPGTRLTVT.

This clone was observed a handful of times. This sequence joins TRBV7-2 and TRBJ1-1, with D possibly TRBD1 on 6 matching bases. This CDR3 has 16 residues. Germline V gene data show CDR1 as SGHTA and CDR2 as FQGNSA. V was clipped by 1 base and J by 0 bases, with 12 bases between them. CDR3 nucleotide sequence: TGTGCCAGCAGCTTAGATGGGGGGGCCTTGAACACTGAAGCTTTCTTT. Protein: CASSLDGGALNTEAFF. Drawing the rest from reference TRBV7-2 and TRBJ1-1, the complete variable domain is GAGVSQSPSNKVTEKGKDVELRCDPISGHTALYWYRQSLGQGLEFLIYFQGNSAPDKSGLPSDRFSAERTGGSVSTLTIQRTQQEDSAVYLCASSLDGGALNTEAFFGQGTRLTVV.

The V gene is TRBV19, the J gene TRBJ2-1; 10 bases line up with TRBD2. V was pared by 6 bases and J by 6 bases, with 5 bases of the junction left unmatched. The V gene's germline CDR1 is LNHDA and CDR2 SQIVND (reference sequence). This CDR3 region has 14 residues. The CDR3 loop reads CASSLAGGPNEQFF. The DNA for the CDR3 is TGTGCCAGTAGCTTAGCGGGAGGCCCCAATGAGCAGTTCTTC.

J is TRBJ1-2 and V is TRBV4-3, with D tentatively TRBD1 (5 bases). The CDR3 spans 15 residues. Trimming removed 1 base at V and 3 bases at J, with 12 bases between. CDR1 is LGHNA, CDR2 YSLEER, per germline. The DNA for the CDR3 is TGCGCCAGCAGCCAAGCCCCAGGGTCTGACTATGGCTACACCTTC. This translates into CASSQAPGSDYGYTF.